Below, 18 T cell receptor beta chains from the same sample are listed, as sequenced in a study of OX40 agonist ivuxolimab in advanced cancers. Libraries were built with the immunoSEQ multiplex PCR assay. The table was pulled from immuneACCESS by TCRdb, which kept in-frame rearrangements only. Such tables lose some clones; where checked, under half of the loss comes from unresolved V genes, and the rest has no known cause. The sample table holds around 56,000 clones, of which approximately 86% were seen once. 1.1% of the sample is in the top ten clones. The source material was CD4+ or CD8+ T cells sorted from blood, sampled in a trial of the OX40 agonist ivuxolimab. The receptors were sampled from an adult with an advanced solid tumor such as melanoma, head and neck, liver or kidney cancer.

The rearrangement uses TRBV28 and TRBJ1-5; D may be TRBD1 (5 bases). Germline CDR1 reads MDHEN; CDR2 reads SYDVKM. CDR3 length: 15 residues. The ends were cut back, 4 bases at V and 5 bases at J, with 15 bases in the middle. This CDR3 is CASSYGDGADQPQHF. The DNA of the CDR3 is TGTGCCAGCAGTTATGGGGACGGCGCGGATCAGCCCCAGCATTTT.

The gene calls are TRBV6-4 and TRBJ1-5; 11 nucleotides line up with TRBD1. The CDR3 length is 14 residues. Germline V CDR1 and CDR2: MRHNA, SNTAGT. V gave up 5 bases and J gave up 6 bases; unmatched junction bases: 3. For the CDR3, the DNA is TGTGCCAGCAGTCCGGGACAGGGGGTTCAGCCCCAGCATTTT. Protein product: CASSPGQGVQPQHF.

This sequence joins TRBV25-1 and TRBJ1-1; weak D call: TRBD1 (5 bases). The V end was cut by 5 bases, the J end by 8 bases, with 9 bases between. The CDR3 is made up of 11 amino acids. Germline-derived CDR1 and CDR2 are MGHDK and SYGVNS. The CDR3 DNA reads TGTGCCAGCAGTACGGGGGGAGAAGCTTTCTTT. Translating it yields CASSTGGEAFF.

This chain connects TRBV6-5 to TRBJ1-3, with no clear D. Germline CDR1 is MNHEY and CDR2 is SVGAGI. V dropped 6 bases and J dropped 3 bases, with 12 bases sitting between them. The CDR3 loop spans 14 amino acids. CDR3 protein: CASSRRGLGNTIYF. The CDR3, as DNA: TGTGCCAGCAGCAGGCGAGGGCTTGGAAACACCATATATTTT.

This chain uses TRBV10-3 with TRBJ1-2, with TRBD1 identical over 9 bases. Germline CDR1 is ENHRY and CDR2 is SYGVKD. The CDR3 consists of 16 residues. Unmatched junction bases numbered 16, after V lost 6 bases and J lost 8 bases. The CDR3 region is CAISSGTGSSLSGYTF. Here the CDR3 DNA reads TGTGCCATCAGCTCCGGGACAGGGTCCTCCTTGTCGGGCTACACCTTC.

The table lists this clone with a count of one. J is TRBJ2-7 and V is TRBV19, with 10 bases identical to TRBD2. The CDR3 has 14 residues. CDR1 and CDR2 (germline): LNHDA, SQIVND (reference sequence). V trimming: 3 bases; J trimming: 6 bases; junction bases outside the gene matches: 5. The DNA for the CDR3 is TGTGCCAGTAGTATCTTGGTAGCGGGAGGCGAGCAGTACTTC. Translated: CASSILVAGGEQYF.

The gene calls are TRBV28 and TRBJ2-5; D is undetermined. The V gene's germline CDR1 is MDHEN and CDR2 SYDVKM. V was cut by 4 bases and J by 2 bases, with 2 bases left in between. This CDR3 is 11 amino acids long. CDR3 protein: CASSSQETQYF. The CDR3 nucleotides are TGTGCCAGCAGTTCACAAGAGACCCAGTACTTC.

The chain is built from TRBV6-6 and TRBJ1-5; no clear D. Trimming stripped 2 bases from V and 3 bases from J, with 14 bases between. CDR3 length: 16 amino acids. CDR1 and CDR2 from the germline V gene are MNHNY and SVGAGI (reference sequence). In DNA, the CDR3 is TGTGCCAGCAGTTACCTTCATCGAAATACCAATCAGCCCCAGCATTTT. This translates into CASSYLHRNTNQPQHF.

The CDR3 nucleotides read TGTGCCAGCAGCCGGGAGTTAGCGGGAGCTGGCGAGCAGTACTTC. Its translation is CASSRELAGAGEQYF. V and J are TRBV7-6 and TRBJ2-7; 9 bases are a match to TRBD2. Germline V gene lookup returns CDR1 SGHVS and CDR2 FNYEAQ. The J segment lost 6 bases and the V segment lost 5 bases, leaving 11 bases of the junction unmatched. The CDR3 runs 15 residues. Looking up the rest from reference TRBV7-6 and TRBJ2-7 gives the full variable domain: GAGVSQSPRYKVTKRGQDVALRCDPISGHVSLYWYRQALGQGPEFLTYFNYEAQQDKSGLPNDRFSAERPEGSISTLTIQRTEQRDSAMYRCASSRELAGAGEQYFGPGTRLTVT.

This sequence joins TRBV9 and TRBJ1-2; no clear D. The CDR3 consists of 12 residues. The germline CDR1 and CDR2 sequences are SGDLS and YYNGEE. Trimming cost V 6 bases and J 6 bases, with 12 bases left between them. DNA of the CDR3: TGTGCCAGCACAAAGGATCTGGATGGCTACACCTTC. The encoded protein is CASTKDLDGYTF. The complete variable domain, with remaining parts taken from reference TRBV9 and TRBJ1-2, reads DSGVTQTPKHLITATGQRVTLRCSPRSGDLSVYWYQQSLDQGLQFLIQYYNGEERAKGNILERFSAQQFPDLHSELNLSSLELGDSALYFCASTKDLDGYTFGSGTRLTVV.

Worth noting for this clone: The same CDR3 arises from other DNA sequences in this sample as well. This rearrangement joins TRBV7-2 to TRBJ2-7; no firm D call. V was shortened by 0 bases and J by 1 base, with 7 bases between the two germline ends. The CDR3 contains 14 residues. The germline V gene has CDR1 SGHTA and CDR2 FQGNSA. CDR3 DNA sequence: TGTGCCAGCAGCTTAGCGCGGAGTTCCTACGAGCAGTACTTC. It translates to CASSLARSSYEQYF.

The J gene is TRBJ2-3, the V gene TRBV4-3; 12 bases align to TRBD2. Germline V lookup: CDR1 LGHNA, CDR2 YSLEER. Trimming at V came to 3 bases and at J to 7 bases, leaving 8 bases not matched to a gene. The CDR3 spans 16 residues. The CDR3 sequence is CASSQATSGRYYTQYF. The CDR3 DNA follows: TGCGCCAGCAGCCAGGCCACTAGCGGGAGGTATTATACGCAGTATTTT.

This chain connects TRBV6-6 to TRBJ1-5, with a tentative D call TRBD1 (6 bases). This CDR3 has 16 residues. The V end lost 2 bases, the J end lost 1 base, and 12 bases lay between the germline ends. Germline V gene lookup returns CDR1 MNHNY and CDR2 SVGAGI (reference sequence). Here the CDR3 reads CASSYQAGVSNQPQHF. In DNA form, the CDR3 reads TGTGCCAGCAGTTACCAGGCAGGGGTGAGCAATCAGCCCCAGCATTTT.

CDR3 sequence reads: CASSQGRGESTDTQYF. The CDR3, as DNA: TGCGCCAGCAGCCAAGGCAGAGGCGAGAGCACAGATACGCAGTATTTT. V is TRBV4-3 and J is TRBJ2-3; D not certain. This CDR3 is 16 amino acids long. V lost 1 base and J 0 bases, leaving 11 bases between the germline ends. Germline V gives CDR1 LGHNA, CDR2 YSLEER.

This clone was counted once. The chain joins TRBV5-4 to TRBJ2-1; a possible D gene is TRBD1 (7 bases). Deletions cut 4 bases from V and 6 bases from J, with 17 bases between. Germline V gene sequence: CDR1 SGHNT, CDR2 YYREEE (reference sequence). This CDR3 comprises 15 residues. CDR3 in amino acids: CASSLQGGESNEQFF. The CDR3 nucleotides are TGTGCCAGCAGCCTGCAGGGGGGAGAGAGCAATGAGCAGTTCTTC.

The chain links TRBV20-1 to TRBJ2-7; D might be TRBD2 (7 bases). Deletions cut 5 bases from V and 9 bases from J, with 14 bases between. The CDR3 contains 11 residues. Germline loops: CDR1 DFQATT, CDR2 SNEGSKA (reference sequence). CDR3 region: CSAGHREGQYF. Here the CDR3 DNA reads TGCAGTGCTGGGCACAGGGAGGGGCAGTACTTC.

V and J are TRBV19 and TRBJ1-5; 7 bases fit TRBD1. V trimming: 4 bases; J trimming: 4 bases; junction bases outside the gene matches: 16. Germline V gene data show CDR1 as LNHDA and CDR2 as SQIVND (reference sequence). This CDR3 has 18 amino acids. CDR3 in amino acids: CASSKPFSEGAVNQPQHF. The CDR3 DNA is TGTGCCAGTAGTAAACCCTTCAGCGAGGGGGCCGTTAATCAGCCCCAGCATTTT.

This clone was seen a few times. The rearrangement uses TRBV6-1 and TRBJ2-7; TRBD2 matches 10 bases. V gave up 5 bases and J gave up 1 base; unmatched junction bases: 5. From germline, CDR1 is MNHNS and CDR2 SASEGT. This CDR3 has 15 residues. CDR3 region: CASSSRTSGSYEQYF. CDR3 sequence (DNA): TGTGCCAGCAGTTCCCGGACTAGCGGTTCCTACGAGCAGTACTTC.